The 20 T cell receptor beta chains in this list originate from one sample, sequenced in a study of cytomegalovirus exposure and HLA in healthy donors. In the PCR, 60 Vbeta and 13 Jbeta primers were used. The protocol was immunoSEQ multiplex PCR, while the TCRdb copy is restricted to in-frame clones and leaves out a portion. This table has approximately 180,000 clones, 70% to 90% appearing once. The sample taken for sequencing was PBMCs. The origin of the receptors is a woman in her 30s in good health and CMV-seronegative.

In the case of this clone: One end of the junction is discordant with germline, which a read error may explain. The V call is TRBV19, the J call TRBJ2-6, with D possibly matching TRBD2 (5 bases). This CDR3 has 13 residues. Germline V gene data show CDR1 as LNHDA and CDR2 as SQIVND (reference sequence). CDR3 sequence: CASRRAKANGLTF. CDR3 DNA sequence: TGTGCCAGTAGGCGGGCAAAGGCCAACGGCCTGACTTTC.

The chain joins TRBV4-2 to TRBJ1-1; the D gene is possibly TRBD1 (5 bases). The V and J ends lost 4 bases and 0 bases respectively, with 12 bases between them. The CDR3 has 15 residues. Germline values: CDR1 LGHNA, CDR2 YNFKEQ. CDR3 bases: TGTGCCAGCAGCCCCCATGCGACAGTGAACACTGAAGCTTTCTTT. This encodes CASSPHATVNTEAFF.

The rearrangement links TRBV5-4 to TRBJ2-2; TRBD1 might be the D (5 bases). V shed 0 bases and J shed 6 bases, with 12 bases lying between them. This CDR3 contains 15 residues. The germline CDR1 and CDR2 sequences are SGHNT and YYREEE (reference sequence). This CDR3 reads CASSLEAGSAGELFF. DNA of the CDR3: TGTGCCAGCAGCTTGGAGGCAGGGTCGGCCGGGGAGCTGTTTTTT.

V and J are TRBV5-4 and TRBJ2-3; D gene uncertain. CDR1 SGHNT and CDR2 YYREEE come from the germline V gene (reference sequence). V lost 1 base, J lost 0 bases, and 6 bases lay in between. The CDR3 has 14 residues. The CDR3 DNA reads as TGTGCCAGCAGCTTGCCCGGTAGCACAGATACGCAGTATTTT. Translation gives CASSLPGSTDTQYF.

The J gene is TRBJ2-3, the V gene TRBV18; TRBD2 aligns across 12 bases. Trimming at V came to 5 bases and at J to 4 bases, leaving 7 bases not matched to a gene. Germline V lookup: CDR1 KGHSH, CDR2 LQKENI. This CDR3 region has 16 residues. The CDR3 DNA follows: TGTGCCAGCTCATCCTCGACTAGCGGGGGACCAGATACGCAGTATTTT. Its protein is CASSSSTSGGPDTQYF.

The CDR3 region has the DNA TGTGCCAGCGCAGGGACAACTGATCAGCCCCAGCATTTT. It is translated as CASAGTTDQPQHF. The chain joins TRBV6-5 to TRBJ1-5, with D maybe TRBD1 (6 bases). Trimming left V 8 bases short and J 5 bases short, with 13 bases between. Germline V gene lookup returns CDR1 MNHEY and CDR2 SVGAGI. This CDR3 is built from 13 residues.

The chain has TRBV28 and TRBJ2-7; 8 bases fit TRBD1. Losses at the gene ends were 7 bases for V and 2 bases for J; bases not matched to a gene: 10. The CDR3 extends over 15 amino acids. The germline V gene encodes CDR1 MDHEN and CDR2 SYDVKM. This CDR3 is CASTTGGTAPYEQYF. The CDR3 nucleotides read TGTGCCAGCACTACAGGGGGGACCGCCCCCTACGAGCAGTACTTC.

This chain links TRBV30 with TRBJ2-5; TRBD1 matches 7 bases. The CDR3 runs 14 residues. Looked up from germline, CDR1 is GTSNPN and CDR2 is SVGIG (reference sequence). V dropped 0 bases and J dropped 5; count of bases not matched to a gene: 6. This CDR3 is CAWSVTRGPETQYF. The CDR3 region has the DNA TGTGCCTGGAGTGTAACTAGGGGGCCGGAGACCCAGTACTTC.

This clone was seen at least ten times. The V gene is TRBV11-2, the J gene TRBJ2-4, with 7 positions matching TRBD1. The germline V gene has CDR1 SGHAT and CDR2 FQNNGV. The V gene end was trimmed by 5 bases and the J gene end by 5 bases; junction bases not matched to a gene: 6. The CDR3 contains 14 residues. In nucleotides, the CDR3 is TGTGCCAGCAGCGTTTCGACAGGGCAAAACATTCAGTACTTC. This sequence encodes CASSVSTGQNIQYF. The entire variable domain, with the rest obtained from reference TRBV11-2 and TRBJ2-4, is as follows: EAGVAQSPRYKIIEKRQSVAFWCNPISGHATLYWYQQILGQGPKLLIQFQNNGVVDDSQLPKDRFSAERLKGVDSTLKIQPAKLEDSAVYLCASSVSTGQNIQYFGAGTRLSVL.

The chain couples TRBV6-1 to TRBJ1-5; D unclear. The CDR3 has 13 residues. V dropped 7 bases and J dropped 7 bases, with 14 bases sitting between them. CDR1 and CDR2 (germline): MNHNS, SASEGT. CDR3 coding DNA: TGTGCCAGCACCCCGGTCTCGAGGCAGCCCCAGCATTTT. Translated: CASTPVSRQPQHF.

V gene TRBV7-2 combines with J gene TRBJ2-7; 8 bases match TRBD1. Germline lookup yields CDR1 SGHTA and CDR2 FQGNSA. The ends lost 1 base at V and 3 bases at J; junction bases unmatched: 11. The CDR3 sequence is 17 residues long. Written as DNA, the CDR3 is TGTGCCAGCAGCTTAGAACACGATTGGACAGGGTACTACGAGCAGTACTTC. Amino acids: CASSLEHDWTGYYEQYF. The entire variable domain, with the rest obtained from reference TRBV7-2 and TRBJ2-7, is as follows: GAGVSQSPSNKVTEKGKDVELRCDPISGHTALYWYRQSLGQGLEFLIYFQGNSAPDKSGLPSDRFSAERTGGSVSTLTIQRTQQEDSAVYLCASSLEHDWTGYYEQYFGPGTRLTVT.

Concerning this clone: Distinct nucleotide sequences in the sample also encode this CDR3. V usage is TRBV6-5 and J usage is TRBJ1-1; D ambiguous. Germline V CDR1 and CDR2: MNHEY, SVGAGI. Trimming took 6 bases from V and 1 from J, leaving 6 bases between them. This CDR3 has 12 residues. The CDR3 protein is CASRRENTEAFF. The CDR3 coding sequence is TGTGCCAGCAGGAGAGAGAACACTGAAGCTTTCTTT.

The chain is built from TRBV4-3 and TRBJ1-6; a weak D match, TRBD1 (6 bases). CDR1 and CDR2 (germline): LGHNA, YSLEER. This CDR3 has 17 residues. V lost 0 bases and J lost 7, with 16 bases in between. DNA for the CDR3: TGCGCCAGCAGCCAAGACCGAACAGGGATTTCAAATTCACCCCTCCACTTT. This gives the protein CASSQDRTGISNSPLHF.

J is TRBJ1-2 and V is TRBV7-8; TRBD1 is a possible D gene (5 bases). The CDR3 has 14 amino acids. The germline V gene encodes CDR1 SGHVS and CDR2 FQNEAQ. V was shortened by 4 bases and J by 8 bases, with 17 bases between the two germline ends. CDR3 DNA sequence: TGTGCCAGCAGCTCGCTGCGGGGGGGAGGAGGCTACACCTTC. Amino acids: CASSSLRGGGGYTF.

This sequence joins TRBV7-2 and TRBJ2-3; 7 bases are shared with TRBD2. J gave up 4 bases and V 4 bases, and 5 bases lay outside the gene matches. Germline CDR1 SGHTA, CDR2 FQGNSA. The CDR3 is 14 amino acids. The chain's CDR3 is CASSSRDYPDTQYF. The CDR3, as DNA: TGTGCCAGCAGCTCCAGGGACTACCCAGATACGCAGTATTTT.

The chain couples TRBV6-5 to TRBJ2-7; D is perhaps TRBD1 (5 bases). V gave up 2 bases and J gave up 6 bases, with 14 bases separating them. CDR1 and CDR2 (germline): MNHEY, SVGAGI. CDR3 size: 14 residues. The DNA of the CDR3 is TGTGCCAGCAGTTACGCCCAGGGCATAAGCGAGCAGTACTTC. Translated: CASSYAQGISEQYF.

This clone turned up a few times. This rearrangement joins TRBV4-3 to TRBJ1-4; the D is unclear. Germline V CDR1 and CDR2: LGHNA, YSLEER. V was cut by 2 bases and J by 1 base, with 14 bases left in between. CDR3 length: 17 amino acids. CDR3 region: CASSQSLTSETNEKLFF. Here the CDR3 DNA reads TGCGCCAGCAGCCAATCATTGACCAGCGAAACTAATGAAAAACTGTTTTTT.

The chain combines TRBV5-6 with TRBJ2-7, with D uncertain. Germline V gene lookup returns CDR1 SGHDT and CDR2 YYEEEE. V gave up 0 bases and J gave up 3 bases, with 7 bases separating them. There are 13 residues in the CDR3. CDR3 residues: CASSLGSSYEQYF. CDR3 coding DNA: TGTGCCAGCAGCTTGGGGTCTAGCTACGAGCAGTACTTC.

This clone has a single count. CDR3 sequence: CASSARTDRSIGLAGAYEQYF. The CDR3 coding sequence is TGCGCCAGCAGCGCCCGGACGGATAGATCAATCGGACTAGCGGGAGCCTACGAGCAGTACTTC. The chain is built from TRBV5-1 and TRBJ2-7; TRBD2 agrees at 13 bases. With 4 bases clipped from V and 2 bases from J, the junction kept 21 bases outside the gene matches. The CDR3 runs 21 residues. Germline CDR1 SGHRS, CDR2 YFSETQ. Based on the CDR3 plus reference TRBV5-1 and TRBJ2-7, the full variable domain is KAGVTQTPRYLIKTRGQQVTLSCSPISGHRSVSWYQQTPGQGLQFLFEYFSETQRNKGNFPGRFSGRQFSNSRSEMNVSTLELGDSALYLCASSARTDRSIGLAGAYEQYFGPGTRLTVT.

The rearrangement uses TRBV6-6 and TRBJ1-3; 7 nucleotides line up with TRBD1. CDR1 MNHNY and CDR2 SVGAGI come from the germline V gene (reference sequence). The CDR3 consists of 14 residues. Trimming took 7 bases from V and 0 from J; bases not matched to a gene: 3. The CDR3 DNA reads as TGTGCCAGCACCGGGACAGACTCTGGAAACACCATATATTTT. Translating gives CASTGTDSGNTIYF.